This T cell receptor beta chain stems from a study of CD8 T cells in ankylosing spondylitis. Study findings and constraints: Typical of ankylosing spondylitis blood, it appeared, was a TCR beta motif of seven to nine highly homologous variants. Reports of some motif variants in reactive arthritis synovial fluid and blood predate this one. Clones that were linked to disease were CD8+ and were relatively rare in peripheral blood. Reported data indicate significant enrichment of disease-linked clones within matched ankylosing spondylitis synovial fluid.

There are a few counts of this clonotype. Its antigen is unidentified. The germline V gene has CDR1 LNHDA and CDR2 SQIVND (reference sequence). V shed 3 bases and J shed 2 bases, with 7 bases lying between them. This CDR3 contains 13 residues. Preparation of TCR beta libraries was done by quantitative 5'-RACE with molecular barcodes. Each CDR3 protein gets one entry after TCRdb re-called the 5' RACE reads with MiXCR. The sample shows 350,000 to 450,000 distinct CDR3 sequences, roughly 27% of them seen only once. The genes are TRBV19 and TRBJ2-5; D gene ambiguous. The TCR sequence derives from a male donor with ankylosing spondylitis. Sequenced input: blood, either unsorted or a sorted T cell fraction (not recorded which). CDR3 nucleotide sequence: TGTGCCAGTAGTATTCGTCAGCAAGAGACCCAGTACTTC. Translation: CASSIRQQETQYF.